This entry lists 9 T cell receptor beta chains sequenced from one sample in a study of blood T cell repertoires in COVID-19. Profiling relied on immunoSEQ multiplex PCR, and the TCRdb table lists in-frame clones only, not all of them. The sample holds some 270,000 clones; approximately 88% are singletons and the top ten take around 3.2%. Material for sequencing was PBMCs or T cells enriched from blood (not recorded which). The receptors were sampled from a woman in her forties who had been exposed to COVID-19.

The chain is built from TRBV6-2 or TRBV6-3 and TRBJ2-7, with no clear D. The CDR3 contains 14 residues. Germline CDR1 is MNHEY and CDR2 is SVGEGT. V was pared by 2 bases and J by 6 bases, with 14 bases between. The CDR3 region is CASSYRALVPEQYV. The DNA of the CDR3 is TGTGCCAGCAGTTACCGAGCCCTAGTCCCCGAGCAGTACGTC.

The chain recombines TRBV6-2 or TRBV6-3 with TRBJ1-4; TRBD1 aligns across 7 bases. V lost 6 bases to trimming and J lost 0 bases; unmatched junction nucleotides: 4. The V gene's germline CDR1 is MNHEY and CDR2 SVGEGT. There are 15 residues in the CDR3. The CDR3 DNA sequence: TGTGCCAGCAGCCGACAGGGCGCAACTAATGAAAAACTGTTTTTT. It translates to CASSRQGATNEKLFF.

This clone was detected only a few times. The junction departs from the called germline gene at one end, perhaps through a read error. The CDR3 DNA reads as TGTGCTAGCAGCTTAGCCCCTAGCGGGACCGAGACCCAGTACTTC. It is translated as CASSLAPSGTETQYF. The rearrangement uses TRBV7-7 and TRBJ2-5, with 9 bases identical to TRBD2. Germline V gene data show CDR1 as SSHAT and CDR2 as FNYEAQ (reference sequence). The CDR3 is 15 residues long.

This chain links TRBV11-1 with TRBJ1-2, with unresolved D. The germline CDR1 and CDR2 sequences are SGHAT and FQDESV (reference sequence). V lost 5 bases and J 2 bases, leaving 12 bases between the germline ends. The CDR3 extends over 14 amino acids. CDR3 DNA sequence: TGTGCCAGCAGCACCCTGGGCAGGAACTATGGCTACACCTTC. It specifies CASSTLGRNYGYTF.

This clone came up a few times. The CDR3 sequence is CASSNWGGNQPQHF. In DNA form, the CDR3 reads TGTGCCAGCAGCAACTGGGGAGGCAATCAGCCCCAGCATTTT. The chain recombines TRBV5-6 with TRBJ1-5; D is undetermined. Deletions cut 4 bases from V and 2 bases from J, with 10 bases between. CDR1 is SGHDT, CDR2 YYEEEE, per germline. CDR3 length: 14 amino acids.

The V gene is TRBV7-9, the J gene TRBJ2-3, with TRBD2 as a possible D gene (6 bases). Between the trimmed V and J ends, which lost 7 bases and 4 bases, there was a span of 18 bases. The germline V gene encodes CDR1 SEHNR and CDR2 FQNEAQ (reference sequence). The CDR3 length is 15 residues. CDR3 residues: CASIQRGGVSDTQYF. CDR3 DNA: TGTGCCAGCATCCAGAGGGGCGGGGTGTCAGATACGCAGTATTTT.

The CDR3 spells CASSLIRTPSTDTQYF. The CDR3 bases are TGTGCCAGCAGCTTAATCCGAACACCCAGCACAGATACGCAGTATTTT. The gene calls are TRBV7-9 and TRBJ2-3; D unresolved. CDR1 and CDR2 (germline): SEHNR, FQNEAQ (reference sequence). The V gene lost 2 bases and the J gene lost 0 bases, with 12 bases spanning the gap. This CDR3 spans 16 amino acids.

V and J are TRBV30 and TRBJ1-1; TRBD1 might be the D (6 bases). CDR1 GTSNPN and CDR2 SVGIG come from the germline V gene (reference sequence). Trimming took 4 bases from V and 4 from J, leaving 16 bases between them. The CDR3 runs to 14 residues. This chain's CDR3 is CAWTGTWDGTEAFF. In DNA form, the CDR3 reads TGTGCCTGGACCGGGACATGGGACGGCACTGAAGCTTTCTTT.

The DNA of the CDR3 is TGTGCCAGCAGCTTAGATGCCCCCTACGAGCAGTTCTTC. Its translation: CASSLDAPYEQFF. The J gene is TRBJ2-1, the V gene TRBV7-2; D not certain. Germline V CDR1 and CDR2: SGHTA, FQGNSA. This CDR3 spans 13 amino acids. Deletions cut 1 base from V and 10 bases from J, with 11 bases between.